The 20 T cell receptor beta chains below all came from one sample that was sequenced in a study of immune evolution from preneoplasia to lung adenocarcinoma. Only in-frame clones appear in the TCRdb table, and some are missing; sequencing was by immunoSEQ multiplex PCR. Here the sample spans fewer than 10,000 clones, 70% to 85% being singletons. The specimen was FFPE minimally invasive lung adenocarcinoma tissue. These receptors all stem from a person older than 75 with lung adenocarcinoma.

This clone was found once. The rearrangement joins TRBV6-5 to TRBJ1-2, with D possibly matching TRBD1 (6 bases). V was shortened by 6 bases and J by 0 bases, with 11 bases between the two germline ends. CDR1 MNHEY and CDR2 SVGAGI come from the germline V gene. This CDR3 region has 14 residues. CDR3 in amino acids: CASRLGGANYGYTF. The CDR3 nucleotides read TGTGCCAGCAGATTAGGGGGAGCTAACTATGGCTACACCTTC.

The V and J genes are TRBV6-6 and TRBJ2-1; TRBD1 agrees at 9 bases. The germline V gene encodes CDR1 MNHNY and CDR2 SVGAGI (reference sequence). V lost 3 bases to trimming and J lost 6 bases; unmatched junction nucleotides: 9. The CDR3 has 16 amino acids. Written as DNA, the CDR3 is TGTGCCAGCAGTTATCCCCCGGGACAGGGTTCCAATGAGCAGTTCTTC. Its translation: CASSYPPGQGSNEQFF.

The chain uses TRBV15 and TRBJ1-4; maybe TRBD1 (6 bases). V lost 2 bases, J lost 4 bases, and 11 bases lay in between. The germline V gene has CDR1 LNHNV and CDR2 YYDKDF (reference sequence). The CDR3 is 15 residues long. The CDR3 nucleotides are TGTGCCACCAGCAGAAACAGGGATGGTAATGAAAAACTGTTTTTT. Its translation is CATSRNRDGNEKLFF.

This chain connects TRBV29-1 to TRBJ1-1; perhaps TRBD1 as D (5 bases). The CDR3 has 14 residues. Deletions cut 3 bases from V and 4 bases from J, with 15 bases between. Germline lookup yields CDR1 SQVTM and CDR2 ANQGSEA. The CDR3 loop is CSVDEGFLSTEAFF. The CDR3, as DNA: TGCAGCGTTGATGAGGGGTTCTTGAGCACTGAAGCTTTCTTT.

As concerns this clone: The junction shows a germline mismatch at one end, possibly a read error. V and J are TRBV7-2 and TRBJ2-2, with no clear D. Per the germline V gene, CDR1 is SGHTA and CDR2 is FQGNSA. The CDR3 sequence is 15 residues long. The CDR3 sequence: CASSSADTKTGELFF. CDR3 sequence (DNA): TGTGCCAGCAGCTCGGCCGATACGAAGACCGGGGAGCTGTTTTTT.

The genes are TRBV7-2 and TRBJ2-7; tentative D call: TRBD2 (6 bases). Germline V gene sequence: CDR1 SGHTA, CDR2 FQGNSA. The V gene lost 5 bases and the J gene lost 2 bases, with 16 bases spanning the gap. The CDR3 is 15 residues long. This CDR3 is CASSEDGGLAYEQYF. The CDR3 nucleotides are TGTGCCAGCAGCGAGGATGGGGGGTTGGCCTACGAGCAGTACTTC.

The V and J genes are TRBV2 and TRBJ2-3; either TRBD1 or TRBD2 may fit D (5 bases each). V was shortened by 2 bases and J by 0 bases, with 12 bases between the two germline ends. The germline V gene has CDR1 SNHLY and CDR2 FYNNEI. The CDR3 length is 16 residues. DNA of the CDR3: TGTGCCAGCAGTGAACGGGGCTCTGCCAGCACAGATACGCAGTATTTT. Its translation: CASSERGSASTDTQYF.

The rearrangement uses TRBV10-3 and TRBJ2-4, with 14 bases identical to TRBD2. This CDR3 spans 15 amino acids. Germline-derived CDR1 and CDR2 are ENHRY and SYGVKD. J gave up 8 bases and V 6 bases, and 6 bases lay outside the gene matches. The CDR3 region is CAISGTSGGSDIQYF. In nucleotides, the CDR3 is TGTGCCATCAGCGGGACTAGCGGGGGATCAGACATTCAGTACTTC.

The chain recombines TRBV15 with TRBJ2-7; D could derive from TRBD1 or TRBD2 (5 bases each). Germline CDR1 is LNHNV and CDR2 is YYDKDF (reference sequence). The CDR3 totals 13 residues. Trimming stripped 0 bases from V and 9 bases from J, with 12 bases between. DNA for the CDR3: TGTGCCACCAGCAGAGAGAGGGGACCGGGGCAGTACTTC. Encoded protein: CATSRERGPGQYF.

The chain couples TRBV27 to TRBJ1-6; TRBD1 matches at 9 bases. Germline assignment: CDR1 MNHEY and CDR2 SMNVEV (reference sequence). The length of the CDR3 is 15 residues. V lost 4 bases to trimming and J lost 8 bases; unmatched junction nucleotides: 6. The CDR3 protein is CASSSGTGRDSPLHF. Written as DNA, the CDR3 is TGTGCCAGCAGTTCCGGGACAGGGAGGGATTCACCCCTCCACTTT.

The chain has TRBV4-2 and TRBJ1-4; no firm D call. Germline CDR1 and CDR2: LGHNA and YNFKEQ. This CDR3 spans 16 amino acids. Trimming left V 1 base short and J 5 bases short, with 14 bases between. The CDR3 loop is CASSQVGGISNEKLFF. In DNA form, the CDR3 reads TGTGCCAGCAGCCAAGTAGGTGGTATTTCCAATGAAAAACTGTTTTTT.

The chain is built from TRBV18 and TRBJ2-1, with 10 bases identical to TRBD2. The CDR3 totals 16 residues. In germline, CDR1 is KGHSH, CDR2 LQKENI. The junction had 8 bases not matched to a gene; V was cut back by 5 bases and J by 4 bases. For the CDR3, the DNA is TGTGCCAGCTCAATAACCGGGACTAGCGTTTACAATGAGCAGTTCTTC. Amino acid sequence: CASSITGTSVYNEQFF. Full variable domain (remainder filled in from reference TRBV18 and TRBJ2-1): NAGVMQNPRHLVRRRGQEARLRCSPMKGHSHVYWYRQLPEEGLKFMVYLQKENIIDESGMPKERFSAEFPKEGPSILRIQQVVRGDSAAYFCASSITGTSVYNEQFFGPGTRLTVL.

This clone was counted between two and nine times. The chain uses TRBV7-8 and TRBJ2-5; D is ambiguous. The CDR3 length is 11 residues. The germline V gene encodes CDR1 SGHVS and CDR2 FQNEAQ. V was shortened by 5 bases and J by 3 bases, with 4 bases between the two germline ends. The CDR3 sequence: CASSIEETQYF. The CDR3 DNA is TGTGCCAGCAGCATAGAAGAGACCCAGTACTTC.

This sequence joins TRBV29-1 and TRBJ1-1; D not resolved. V was cut by 4 bases and J by 1 base, with 7 bases left in between. The CDR3 spans 12 residues. Germline V gene data show CDR1 as SQVTM and CDR2 as ANQGSEA. The CDR3 nucleotides are TGCAGCGTTGGGCAGCGGAACACTGAAGCTTTCTTT. Encoded protein: CSVGQRNTEAFF.

This clone was observed a few times. V usage is TRBV19 and J usage is TRBJ1-2, with D hard to call. Germline CDR1 and CDR2: LNHDA and SQIVND (reference sequence). Trimming stripped 5 bases from V and 3 bases from J, with 16 bases between. The CDR3 spans 15 residues. As DNA, the CDR3 is TGTGCCAGTAGTCTAGGGAGCGGGAACTACTATGGCTACACCTTC. Translated, it gives CASSLGSGNYYGYTF.

This chain connects TRBV27 to TRBJ1-4; D is possibly TRBD1 (5 bases). Trimming removed 7 bases at V and 4 bases at J, with 13 bases between. CDR3 size: 14 residues. Germline CDR1 reads MNHEY; CDR2 reads SMNVEV (reference sequence). CDR3 sequence (DNA): TGTGCCAGCAAACCGGACAACCTTAATGAAAAACTGTTTTTT. Protein product: CASKPDNLNEKLFF.

This rearrangement joins TRBV5-8 to TRBJ1-2; TRBD1 agrees at 7 bases. With V trimmed by 4 bases and J by 5 bases, 11 bases remained unmatched. This CDR3 spans 15 amino acids. In germline, CDR1 is SGHTS, CDR2 YDEGEE. The CDR3 DNA reads TGTGCCAGCAGCCCAGGGACAGCCTATTCGTATGGCTACACCTTC. Translation: CASSPGTAYSYGYTF.

This clone has only one observation. This sequence joins TRBV28 and TRBJ1-2; D unresolved. V lost 4 bases and J 2 bases, leaving 11 bases between the germline ends. The CDR3 has 14 residues. Germline V gene lookup returns CDR1 MDHEN and CDR2 SYDVKM. CDR3 DNA: TGTGCCAGCAGTTCTATCGGTCCCAACTATGGCTACACCTTC. Translating it yields CASSSIGPNYGYTF.

The chain recombines TRBV5-1 with TRBJ2-5; D assignment may be TRBD1 or TRBD2 (5 bases each). This CDR3 is 15 amino acids long. Deletions cut 3 bases from V and 5 bases from J, with 17 bases between. Germline loops: CDR1 SGHRS, CDR2 YFSETQ. CDR3 coding DNA: TGCGCCAGCAGCTCCGGGACCATTCTTCGGGAGACCCAGTACTTC. As protein: CASSSGTILRETQYF.

This chain uses TRBV5-4 with TRBJ1-1; D call uncertain. The CDR3 totals 13 residues. Trimming took off 1 base at V and 0 bases at J, with 4 bases between the two ends. Germline CDR1 SGHNT, CDR2 YYREEE (reference sequence). CDR3: CASSLSVNTEAFF. DNA of the CDR3: TGTGCCAGCAGCTTGTCCGTGAACACTGAAGCTTTCTTT.